A selection of T cell receptor beta chains follows, all from one sample in a study of blood T cell repertoires in COVID-19. Some clones are missing from TCRdb's copy, which holds only in-frame ones; the method was immunoSEQ multiplex PCR. The sample shows 110,000 to 150,000 clones, about 77% of them seen only once. Sequences were obtained from peripheral blood. The receptors here all came from a man aged 55 to 69 with acute or convalescent COVID-19. Each CDR3 is given with its conserved first and last residue. The D gene is left open where the match is weak. Part of the rows lack a size; the others show once, few, many or a class for expanded clones.

D gene,J gene,V gene,clone size,CDR3 DNA,CDR3 protein
TRBD2,TRBJ2-3,TRBV5-6,once,TGTGCCAGCAGCCACCGGACTAGCGGGAGGGGAGATACGCAGTATTTT,CASSHRTSGRGDTQYF
-,TRBJ1-2,TRBV10-2,-,TGCGCCAGCGGTCCGACAGGCCGCACTATCTATGGCTACACCTTC,CASGPTGRTIYGYTF
TRBD1,TRBJ2-5,TRBV30,-,TGTGCCTGGAGCACTGGCGGGACAGGGGCTTGGCGGGCAGAGACCCAGTACTTC,CAWSTGGTGAWRAETQYF
-,TRBJ2-7,TRBV2,once,TGTGCCAGCAGTCAGAATCTTTACGAGCAGTACTTC,CASSQNLYEQYF
TRBD1,TRBJ2-1,TRBV19,-,TGTGCCAGTAGCCTGGACAGGGAGTACAATGAGCAGTTCTTC,CASSLDREYNEQFF
-,TRBJ1-2,TRBV5-4,few,TGTGCCAGCAGCTTGAGAGGGCAGGACTATGGCTACACCTTC,CASSLRGQDYGYTF
-,TRBJ2-5,TRBV7-9,-,TGTGCCAGCAGCTCAACTTTGGGGTCGGGGGAGACCCAGTACTTC,CASSSTLGSGETQYF
TRBD1,TRBJ1-1,TRBV19,-,TGTGCCAGTAGTATAGAGGAGGTCAGGGGGACTGAAGCTTTCTTT,CASSIEEVRGTEAFF
-,TRBJ1-2,TRBV6-5,-,TGTGCCAGCAGCCCCACCCGGGGGTACTATGGCTACACCTTC,CASSPTRGYYGYTF
TRBD2,TRBJ2-5,TRBV6-5,-,TGTGCCAGCAGTTACTCGAGCGGTAGCGGGAGGGAGACCCAGTACTTC,CASSYSSGSGRETQYF
TRBD1,TRBJ1-4,TRBV6-5,-,TGTGCCAGCAGGAGACGGGGACAGTCTGAAGAAAAACTGTTTTTT,CASRRRGQSEEKLFF
-,TRBJ2-5,TRBV9,-,TGTGCCAGCAGCGTAGGGACTGGGGTCGTGGAGACCCAGTACTTC,CASSVGTGVVETQYF
-,TRBJ1-5,TRBV4-1,-,TGCGCCAGCAGCCAGGCGACAGGTAGCAATCAGCCCCAGCATTTT,CASSQATGSNQPQHF
-,TRBJ2-5,TRBV5-1,-,TGCGCCAGCAGCTTGGCCCCCAGGGTACAAGAGACCCAGTACTTC,CASSLAPRVQETQYF
TRBD2,TRBJ2-1,TRBV6-6,-,TGTGCCAGCAGTTCGATGAGCGGGAGGCCCTACAATGAGCAGTTCTTC,CASSSMSGRPYNEQFF
TRBD1,TRBJ1-2,TRBV5-1,medium-sized,TGCGCCAGCAGCTGGGGGACAGGGTCACTACAAGTCTATGGCTACACCTTC,CASSWGTGSLQVYGYTF
-,TRBJ2-5,TRBV25-1,-,TGTGCCAGCAGTCCGGACTATAGGGCCAAGGAGACCCAGTACTTC,CASSPDYRAKETQYF
-,TRBJ1-2,TRBV29-1,-,TGCAGCGTTGAATGGAACTCCCGAGGTGGTGGCTACACCTTC,CSVEWNSRGGGYTF
-,TRBJ1-3,TRBV28,few,TGTGCCAGCTTTTCGCAGGGAAGGGGAAACACCATATATTTT,CASFSQGRGNTIYF
TRBD2,TRBJ2-3,TRBV5-1,-,TGCGCCAGCCAAAGGGGGAGCGGGAGGGCCGCAGATACGCAGTATTTT,CASQRGSGRAADTQYF
TRBD2,TRBJ2-1,TRBV7-8,-,TGTGCCAGCAGCTGGACTAGCGGGGGACGCTCCTACAATGAGCAGTTCTTC,CASSWTSGGRSYNEQFF
-,TRBJ2-2,TRBV29-1,-,TGCAGCGTTGATATAACCGGCACCGGGGAGCTGTTTTTT,CSVDITGTGELFF
TRBD2,TRBJ2-2,TRBV7-6,once,TGTGCCAGCAGCTTCCAGCGGGGCCCGAACACCGGGGAGCTGTTTTTT,CASSFQRGPNTGELFF
TRBD2,TRBJ2-1,TRBV4-2,-,TGTGCCAGCAGCCAAAGGACTAGCGGATCCTACAATGAGCAGTTCTTC,CASSQRTSGSYNEQFF
TRBD1,TRBJ1-1,TRBV4-1,many,TGCGCCAGCAGCCAGGGGCAGGGGGCGTACACTGAAGCTTTCTTT,CASSQGQGAYTEAFF
-,TRBJ2-5,TRBV29-1,-,TGCAGCGTTGAAGGGCACGGAGAGGAGACCCAGTACTTC,CSVEGHGEETQYF
-,TRBJ1-2,TRBV5-5,-,TGTGCCAGCAGCTCCACTAACTATGGCTACACCTTC,CASSSTNYGYTF
-,TRBJ2-2,TRBV6-5,-,TGTGCCAGCAGTTTTGGGACAACCCCCCGGGAGCTGTTTTTT,CASSFGTTPRELFF
TRBD1,TRBJ2-2,TRBV5-6,once,TGTGCCAGCAGCCGAGGGGGCCGCCTGAACACCGGGGAGCTGTTTTTT,CASSRGGRLNTGELFF
TRBD1,TRBJ2-2,TRBV11-1,once,TGTGCCAGCAGATACAGGGGCAGCAACACCGGGGAGCTGTTTTTT,CASRYRGSNTGELFF
TRBD1,TRBJ2-3,TRBV3-1/TRBV3-2,-,TGTGCCAGCAGCCAAGAGACAGGGGGCTTGGTAGATACGCAGTATTTT,CASSQETGGLVDTQYF
TRBD1,TRBJ1-5,TRBV9,-,TGTGCCAGCAGCGCAGGGGGCGTTCAGCCCCAGCATTTT,CASSAGGVQPQHF
TRBD1,TRBJ1-5,TRBV28,few,TGTGCCAGCAGAGGGACGGGACAGGGACATCAGCCCCAGCATTTT,CASRGTGQGHQPQHF
-,TRBJ2-7,TRBV9,-,TGTGCCAGCAGCGTCGGTGGGAGCGACGACGAGCAGTACTTC,CASSVGGSDDEQYF
TRBD2,TRBJ2-1,TRBV7-9,few,TGTGCCAGCAGCTCGGGGACTAGCTACAATGAGCAGTTCTTC,CASSSGTSYNEQFF
-,TRBJ2-7,TRBV5-1,-,TGCGCCAGCAGCTTGAGAGTTACGAGCGGGCCGAGCTCCTACGAGCAGTACTTC,CASSLRVTSGPSSYEQYF
-,TRBJ1-2,TRBV7-9,few,TGTGCCAGCAGCTCCTACAGGGATGGCTACACCTTC,CASSSYRDGYTF